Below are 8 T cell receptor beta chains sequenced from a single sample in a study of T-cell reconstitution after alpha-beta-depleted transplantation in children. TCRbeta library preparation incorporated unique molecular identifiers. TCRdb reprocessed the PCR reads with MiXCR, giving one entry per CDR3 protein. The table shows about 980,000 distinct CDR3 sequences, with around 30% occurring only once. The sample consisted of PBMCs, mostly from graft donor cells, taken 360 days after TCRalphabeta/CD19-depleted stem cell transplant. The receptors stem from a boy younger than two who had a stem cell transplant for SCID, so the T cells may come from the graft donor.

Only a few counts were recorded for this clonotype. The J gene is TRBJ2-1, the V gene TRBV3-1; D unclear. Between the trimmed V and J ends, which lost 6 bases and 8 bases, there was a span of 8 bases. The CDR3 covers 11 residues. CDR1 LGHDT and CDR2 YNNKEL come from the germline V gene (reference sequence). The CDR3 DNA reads TGTGCCAGCAGGTACGGCGATGAGCAGTTCTTC. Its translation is CASRYGDEQFF.

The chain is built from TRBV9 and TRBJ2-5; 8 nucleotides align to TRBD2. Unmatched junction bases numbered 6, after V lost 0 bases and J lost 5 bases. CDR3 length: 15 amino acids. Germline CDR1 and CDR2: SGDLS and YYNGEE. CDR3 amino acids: CASSVEAGAWETQYF. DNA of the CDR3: TGTGCCAGCAGCGTAGAAGCGGGGGCTTGGGAGACCCAGTACTTC.

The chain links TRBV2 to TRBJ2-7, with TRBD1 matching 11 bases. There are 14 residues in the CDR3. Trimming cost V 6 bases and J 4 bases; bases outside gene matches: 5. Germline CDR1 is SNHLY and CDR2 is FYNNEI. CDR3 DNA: TGTGCCAGCAGGAAGGACAGGGGGCTGTACGAGCAGTACTTC. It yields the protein CASRKDRGLYEQYF.

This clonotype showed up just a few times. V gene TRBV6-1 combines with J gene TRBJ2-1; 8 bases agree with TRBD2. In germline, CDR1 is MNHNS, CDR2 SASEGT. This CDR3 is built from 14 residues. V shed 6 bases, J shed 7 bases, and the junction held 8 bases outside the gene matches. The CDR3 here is CASSGGALLNEQFF. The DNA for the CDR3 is TGTGCCAGCAGCGGGGGGGCCCTGTTGAATGAGCAGTTCTTC.

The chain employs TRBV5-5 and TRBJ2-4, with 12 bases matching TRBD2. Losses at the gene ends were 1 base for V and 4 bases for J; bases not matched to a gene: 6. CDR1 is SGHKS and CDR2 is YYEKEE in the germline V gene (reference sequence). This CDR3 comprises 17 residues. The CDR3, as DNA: TGTGCCAGCAGCTTGCCTACCCTAGCGGGGGGGAAAAACATTCAGTACTTC. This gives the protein CASSLPTLAGGKNIQYF. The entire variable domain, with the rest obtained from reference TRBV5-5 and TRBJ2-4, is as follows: DAGVTQSPTHLIKTRGQQVTLRCSPISGHKSVSWYQQVLGQGPQFIFQYYEKEERGRGNFPDRFSARQFPNYSSELNVNALLLGDSALYLCASSLPTLAGGKNIQYFGAGTRLSVL.

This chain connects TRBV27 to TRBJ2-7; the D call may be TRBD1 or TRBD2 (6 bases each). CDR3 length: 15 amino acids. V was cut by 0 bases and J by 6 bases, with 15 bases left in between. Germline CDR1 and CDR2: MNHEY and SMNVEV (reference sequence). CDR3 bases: TGTGCCAGCAGTTTATCGAACCGGGGGCGTCGCGAGCAGTACTTC. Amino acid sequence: CASSLSNRGRREQYF.

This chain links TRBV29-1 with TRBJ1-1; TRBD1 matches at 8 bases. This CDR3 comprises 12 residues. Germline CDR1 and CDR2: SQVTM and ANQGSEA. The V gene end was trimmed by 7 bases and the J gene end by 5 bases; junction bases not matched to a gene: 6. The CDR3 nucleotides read TGCAGCGGATGGACAGGGTATACTGAAGCTTTCTTT. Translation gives CSGWTGYTEAFF.

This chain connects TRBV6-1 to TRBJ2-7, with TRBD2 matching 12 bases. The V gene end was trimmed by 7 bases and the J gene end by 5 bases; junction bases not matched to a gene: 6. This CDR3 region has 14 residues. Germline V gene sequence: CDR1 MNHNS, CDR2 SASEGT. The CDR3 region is CASTLAGGPNEQYF. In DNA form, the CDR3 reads TGTGCCAGCACGCTAGCGGGGGGGCCAAACGAGCAGTACTTC.